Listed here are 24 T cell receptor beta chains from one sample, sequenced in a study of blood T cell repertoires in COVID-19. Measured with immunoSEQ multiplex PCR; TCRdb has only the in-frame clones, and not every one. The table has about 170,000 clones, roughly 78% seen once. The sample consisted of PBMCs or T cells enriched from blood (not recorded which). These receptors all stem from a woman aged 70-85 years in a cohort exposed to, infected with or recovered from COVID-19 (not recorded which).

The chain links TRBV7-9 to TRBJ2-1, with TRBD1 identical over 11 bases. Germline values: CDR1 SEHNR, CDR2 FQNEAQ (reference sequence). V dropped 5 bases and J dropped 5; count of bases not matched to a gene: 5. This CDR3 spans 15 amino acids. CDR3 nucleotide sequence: TGTGCCAGCAGCCGGACAGGGGGCTACCACAATGAGCAGTTCTTC. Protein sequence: CASSRTGGYHNEQFF.

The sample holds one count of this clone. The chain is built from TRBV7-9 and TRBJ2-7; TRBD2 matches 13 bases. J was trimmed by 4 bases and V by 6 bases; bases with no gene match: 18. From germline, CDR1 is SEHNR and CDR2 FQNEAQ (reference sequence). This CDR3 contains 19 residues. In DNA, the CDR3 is TGTGCCAGCAGACCCGAGAGAACTAGCGGGAGGGTGTATTGGTACGAGCAGTACTTC. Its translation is CASRPERTSGRVYWYEQYF.

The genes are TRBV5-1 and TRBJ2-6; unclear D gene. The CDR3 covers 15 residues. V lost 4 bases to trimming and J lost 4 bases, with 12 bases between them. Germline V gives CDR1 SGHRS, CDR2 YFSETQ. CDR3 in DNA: TGCGCCAGCAGCGCTGGAGTGTCCGGGGCCAACGTCCTGACTTTC. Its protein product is CASSAGVSGANVLTF.

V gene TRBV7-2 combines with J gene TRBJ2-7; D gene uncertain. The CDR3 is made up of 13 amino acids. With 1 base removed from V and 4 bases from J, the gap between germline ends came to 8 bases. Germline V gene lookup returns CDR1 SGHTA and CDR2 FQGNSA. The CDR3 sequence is CASSLVGRYEQYF. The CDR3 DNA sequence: TGTGCCAGCAGCTTAGTTGGCAGGTACGAGCAGTACTTC.

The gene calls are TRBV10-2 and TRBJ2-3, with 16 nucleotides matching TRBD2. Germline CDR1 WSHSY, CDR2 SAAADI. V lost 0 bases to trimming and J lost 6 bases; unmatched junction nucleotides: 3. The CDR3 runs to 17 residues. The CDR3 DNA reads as TGCGCCAGCAGTGAGTCTCGGGGACTAGCGGGAGGGGATACGCAGTATTTT. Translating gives CASSESRGLAGGDTQYF.

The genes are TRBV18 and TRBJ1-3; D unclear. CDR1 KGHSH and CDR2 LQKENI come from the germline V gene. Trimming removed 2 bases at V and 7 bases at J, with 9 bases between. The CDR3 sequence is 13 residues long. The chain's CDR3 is CASSPIGANTIYF. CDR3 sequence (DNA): TGTGCCAGCTCACCAATCGGAGCGAACACCATATATTTT. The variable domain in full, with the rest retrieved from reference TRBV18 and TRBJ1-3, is NAGVMQNPRHLVRRRGQEARLRCSPMKGHSHVYWYRQLPEEGLKFMVYLQKENIIDESGMPKERFSAEFPKEGPSILRIQQVVRGDSAAYFCASSPIGANTIYFGEGSWLTVV.

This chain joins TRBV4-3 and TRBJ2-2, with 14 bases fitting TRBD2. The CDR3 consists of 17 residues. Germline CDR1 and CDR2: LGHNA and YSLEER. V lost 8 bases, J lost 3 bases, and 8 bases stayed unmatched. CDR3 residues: CASRPGLAGAHTGELFF. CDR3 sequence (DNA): TGCGCCAGCCGCCCGGGACTAGCGGGAGCGCACACCGGGGAGCTGTTTTTT.

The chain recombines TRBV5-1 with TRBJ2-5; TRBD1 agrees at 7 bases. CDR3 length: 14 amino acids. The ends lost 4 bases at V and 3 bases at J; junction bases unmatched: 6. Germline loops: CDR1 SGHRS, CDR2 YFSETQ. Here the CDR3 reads CASSLHGTEETQYF. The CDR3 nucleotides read TGCGCCAGCAGCCTTCATGGGACAGAAGAGACCCAGTACTTC.

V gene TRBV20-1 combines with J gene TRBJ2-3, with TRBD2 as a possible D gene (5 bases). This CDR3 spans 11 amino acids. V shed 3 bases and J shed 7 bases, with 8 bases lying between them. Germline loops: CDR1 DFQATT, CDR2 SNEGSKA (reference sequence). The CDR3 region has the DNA TGCAGTGCTAGGAGCGGCAATACGCAGTATTTT. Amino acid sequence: CSARSGNTQYF.

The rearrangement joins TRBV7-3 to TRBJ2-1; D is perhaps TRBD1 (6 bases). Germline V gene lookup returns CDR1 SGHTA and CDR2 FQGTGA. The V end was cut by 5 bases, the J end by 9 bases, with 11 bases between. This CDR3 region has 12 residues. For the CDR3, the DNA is TGTGCCAGCAGCCAAGGGGGTGTTGAGCAGTTCTTC. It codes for CASSQGGVEQFF.

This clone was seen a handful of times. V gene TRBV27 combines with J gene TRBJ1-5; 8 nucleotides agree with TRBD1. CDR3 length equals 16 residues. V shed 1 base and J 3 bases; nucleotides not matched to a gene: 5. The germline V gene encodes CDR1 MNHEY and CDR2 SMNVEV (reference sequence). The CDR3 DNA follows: TGTGCCAGCAGTTTATGGACAGGGATGGACAATCAGCCCCAGCATTTT. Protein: CASSLWTGMDNQPQHF.

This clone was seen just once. Here the CDR3 reads CASSTGLAGGSSYNEQFF. The CDR3 region has the DNA TGTGCCAGTAGTACTGGACTAGCGGGAGGCAGCTCCTACAATGAGCAGTTCTTC. The chain employs TRBV19 and TRBJ2-1; 14 nucleotides line up with TRBD2. Germline loops: CDR1 LNHDA, CDR2 SQIVND (reference sequence). After removal of 4 bases from V and 0 bases from J, the junction contained 5 bases not matched to a gene. The length of the CDR3 is 18 residues.

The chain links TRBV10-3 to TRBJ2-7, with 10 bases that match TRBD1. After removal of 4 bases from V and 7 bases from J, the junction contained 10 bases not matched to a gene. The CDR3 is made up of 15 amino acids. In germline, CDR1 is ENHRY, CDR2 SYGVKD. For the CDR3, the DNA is TGTGCCATCAGTGTGGGGACAGGGGTGAGGGGAGAGCAGTACTTC. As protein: CAISVGTGVRGEQYF.

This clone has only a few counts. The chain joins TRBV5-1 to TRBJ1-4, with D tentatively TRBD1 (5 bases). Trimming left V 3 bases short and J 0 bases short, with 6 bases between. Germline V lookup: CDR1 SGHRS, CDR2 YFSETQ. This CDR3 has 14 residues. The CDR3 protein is CASSWTSTNEKLFF. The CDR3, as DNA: TGCGCCAGCAGCTGGACATCAACTAATGAAAAACTGTTTTTT.

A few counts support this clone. The CDR3 here is CASSSMGTLNTQYF. The CDR3 DNA sequence: TGTGCCAGCAGCTCCATGGGGACACTGAATACGCAGTATTTT. The J gene is TRBJ2-3, the V gene TRBV2; possible D gene TRBD1, 6 bases. Trimming left V 6 bases short and J 7 bases short, with 17 bases between. CDR3 length: 14 residues. Germline V gene sequence: CDR1 SNHLY, CDR2 FYNNEI.

In DNA form, the CDR3 reads TGTGCCAGTAGCCTAGCGGGAGTCCCCTACAATGAGCAGTTCTTC. As protein: CASSLAGVPYNEQFF. This chain uses TRBV19 with TRBJ2-1; 10 nucleotides match TRBD2. The trim removed 6 bases at V and 2 bases at J, leaving 4 bases unmatched. Germline V gene lookup returns CDR1 LNHDA and CDR2 SQIVND (reference sequence). The CDR3 is made up of 15 amino acids.

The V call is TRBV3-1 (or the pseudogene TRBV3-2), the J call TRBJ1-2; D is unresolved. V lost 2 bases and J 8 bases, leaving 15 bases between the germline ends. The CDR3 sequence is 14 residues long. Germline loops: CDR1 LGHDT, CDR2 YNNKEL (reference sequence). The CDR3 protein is CASSQFGVDSGYTF. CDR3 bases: TGTGCCAGCAGCCAATTCGGGGTTGACTCAGGCTACACCTTC.

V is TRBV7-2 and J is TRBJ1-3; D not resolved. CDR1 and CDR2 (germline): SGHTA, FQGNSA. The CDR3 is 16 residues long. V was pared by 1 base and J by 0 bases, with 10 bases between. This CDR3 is CASSLGPSSSGNTIYF. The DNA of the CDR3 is TGTGCCAGCAGCTTAGGGCCGTCTAGCTCTGGAAACACCATATATTTT.

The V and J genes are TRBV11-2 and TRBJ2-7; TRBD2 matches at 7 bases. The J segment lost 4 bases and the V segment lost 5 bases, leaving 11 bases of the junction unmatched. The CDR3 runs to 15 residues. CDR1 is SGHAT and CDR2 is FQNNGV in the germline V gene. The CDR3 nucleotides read TGTGCCAGCAGCCTGACGACTAGCACAGAATACGAGCAGTACTTC. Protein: CASSLTTSTEYEQYF.

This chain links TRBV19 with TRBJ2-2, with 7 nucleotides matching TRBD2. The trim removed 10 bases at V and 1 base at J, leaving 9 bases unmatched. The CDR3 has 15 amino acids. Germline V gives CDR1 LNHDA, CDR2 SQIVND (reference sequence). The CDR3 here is CAIRGTGGNTGELFF. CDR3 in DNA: TGTGCCATTCGTGGGACGGGAGGGAACACCGGGGAGCTGTTTTTT.

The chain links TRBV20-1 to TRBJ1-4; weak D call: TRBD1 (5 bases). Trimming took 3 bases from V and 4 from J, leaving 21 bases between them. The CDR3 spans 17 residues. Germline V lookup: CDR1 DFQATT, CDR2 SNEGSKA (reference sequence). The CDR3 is CSASSAERGGNNEKLFF. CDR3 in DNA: TGCAGTGCTAGTTCCGCCGAGAGGGGAGGGAATAATGAAAAACTGTTTTTT.

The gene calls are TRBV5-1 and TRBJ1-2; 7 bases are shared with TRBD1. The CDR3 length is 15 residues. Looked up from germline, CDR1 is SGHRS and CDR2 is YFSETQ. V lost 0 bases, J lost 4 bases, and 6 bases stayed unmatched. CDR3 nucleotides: TGCGCCAGCAGCTTGGGTACAGGGGTTAGCTATGGCTACACCTTC. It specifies CASSLGTGVSYGYTF. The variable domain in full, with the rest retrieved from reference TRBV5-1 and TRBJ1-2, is KAGVTQTPRYLIKTRGQQVTLSCSPISGHRSVSWYQQTPGQGLQFLFEYFSETQRNKGNFPGRFSGRQFSNSRSEMNVSTLELGDSALYLCASSLGTGVSYGYTFGSGTRLTVV.

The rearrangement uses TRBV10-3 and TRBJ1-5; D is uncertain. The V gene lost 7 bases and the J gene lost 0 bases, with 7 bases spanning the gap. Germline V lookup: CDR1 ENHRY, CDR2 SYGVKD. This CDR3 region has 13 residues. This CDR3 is CAIKGDSNQPQHF. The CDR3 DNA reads TGTGCCATCAAAGGAGATAGCAATCAGCCCCAGCATTTT.

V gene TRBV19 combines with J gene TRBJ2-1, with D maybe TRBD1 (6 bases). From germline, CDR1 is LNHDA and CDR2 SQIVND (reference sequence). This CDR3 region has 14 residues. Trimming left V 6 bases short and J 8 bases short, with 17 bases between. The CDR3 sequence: CASRVTGTFDEQFF. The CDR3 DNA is TGTGCCAGTAGAGTGACAGGAACTTTCGATGAGCAGTTCTTC.